A single T cell receptor (beta chain) is shown here with its context. Its antigen is as yet unknown. V lost 3 bases and J lost 2, with 14 bases in between. The CDR3 has 15 residues. Germline loops: CDR1 DFQATT, CDR2 SNEGSKA (reference sequence). This entry belongs to a study of response to subunit inactivated influenza vaccine. TCRdb processed the RT-PCR reads anew with MiXCR; each CDR3 protein has one entry. Of more than 450,000 distinct CDR3 sequences in the sample, 7.5% to 8.5% were seen once. Points from the study as a whole: Authors suggested each seasonal influenza vaccination recruits few new T cells.

This receptor was identified in a man aged 45-69 years who received an inactivated influenza vaccine. The sample here was PBMCs from blood, taken roughly 24 months after vaccination. V is TRBV20-1 and J is TRBJ1-5, with D perhaps matching TRBD1 (5 bases). The CDR3: CSASRGVGGNQPQHF. In DNA, the CDR3 is TGCAGTGCTAGCCGGGGCGTGGGTGGCAATCAGCCCCAGCATTTT.